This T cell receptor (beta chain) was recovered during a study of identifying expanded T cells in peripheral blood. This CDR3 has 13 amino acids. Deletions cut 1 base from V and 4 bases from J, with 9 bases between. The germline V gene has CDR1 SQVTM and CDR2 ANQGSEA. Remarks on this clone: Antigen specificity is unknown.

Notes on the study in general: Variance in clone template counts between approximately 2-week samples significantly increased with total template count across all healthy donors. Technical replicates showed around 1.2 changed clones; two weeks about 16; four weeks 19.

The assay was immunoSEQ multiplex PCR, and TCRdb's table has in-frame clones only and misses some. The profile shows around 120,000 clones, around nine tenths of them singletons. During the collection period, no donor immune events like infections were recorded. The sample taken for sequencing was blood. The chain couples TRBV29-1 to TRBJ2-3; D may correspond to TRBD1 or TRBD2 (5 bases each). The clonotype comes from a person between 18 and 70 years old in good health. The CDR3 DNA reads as TGCAGCGTTGAAGGGGGGAGATCAGATACGCAGTATTTT. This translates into CSVEGGRSDTQYF.